This entry is about one TCR beta chain. This sample is part of a study of blood T cell repertoires in COVID-19. Study at large: There were acute and convalescent COVID-19 samples, and they came from the United States, Italy and Spain. T cells, B-cell-depleted T cells, or PBMCs provided the cDNA or gDNA that served as material.

Original analysis: Estimation of nucleated cell counts relied on the amplification of reference gene primers. Data came from immunoSEQ multiplex PCR; TCRdb stores just in-frame clones and leaves some out. D and trimming were read from the DNA, whereas the V and J calls and clone size are those reported in that table. The sample shows 60,000 to 75,000 clones, more than 70% of them seen only once. In germline, CDR1 is LNHDA, CDR2 SQIVND (reference sequence). The CDR3 is 15 residues long. J lost 1 base, V lost 5 bases, and 7 bases had no gene match. This receptor was taken from a human donor in a cohort sampled during active COVID-19. The chain links TRBV19 to TRBJ1-1; TRBD1 agrees at 7 bases. Specimen: peripheral blood. The CDR3 here is CASSPHRGWNTEAFF. The CDR3 nucleotides read TGTGCCAGTAGTCCTCACAGGGGATGGAACACTGAAGCTTTCTTT.